This T cell receptor (beta chain) comes out of a study of OX40 agonist ivuxolimab in advanced cancers. Sequencing was performed with immunoSEQ multiplex PCR; in TCRdb, only in-frame clones are kept and a portion is missing. The sample lists approximately 15,000 clones, roughly 82% occurring once. In germline, CDR1 is LGHNA, CDR2 YNFKEQ. This CDR3 is built from 16 residues. The V and J ends lost 4 bases and 1 base respectively, with 16 bases between them. The TCR was taken from an adult with an advanced solid tumor such as melanoma, head and neck, liver or kidney cancer. The rearrangement uses TRBV4-2 and TRBJ1-1; a possible D gene is TRBD1 (5 bases). Sequencing used CD4+ or CD8+ T cells sorted from blood, obtained in a trial of the OX40 agonist ivuxolimab. The CDR3 loop reads CASSPQILGGNTEAFF. CDR3 bases: TGTGCCAGCAGCCCGCAGATTCTTGGGGGGAACACTGAAGCTTTCTTT.